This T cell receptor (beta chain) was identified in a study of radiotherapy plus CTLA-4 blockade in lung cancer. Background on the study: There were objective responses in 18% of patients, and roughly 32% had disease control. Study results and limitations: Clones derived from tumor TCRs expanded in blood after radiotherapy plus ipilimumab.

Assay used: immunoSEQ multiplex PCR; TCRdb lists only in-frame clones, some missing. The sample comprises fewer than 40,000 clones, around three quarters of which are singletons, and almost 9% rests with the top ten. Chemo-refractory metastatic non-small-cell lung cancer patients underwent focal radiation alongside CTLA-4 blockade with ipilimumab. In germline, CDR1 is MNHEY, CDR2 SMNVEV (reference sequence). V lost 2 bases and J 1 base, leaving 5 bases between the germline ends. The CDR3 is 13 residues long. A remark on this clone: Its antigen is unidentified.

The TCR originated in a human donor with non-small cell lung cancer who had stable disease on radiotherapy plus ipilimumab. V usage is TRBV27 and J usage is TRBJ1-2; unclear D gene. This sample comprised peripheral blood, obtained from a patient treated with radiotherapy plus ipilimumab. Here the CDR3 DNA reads TGTGCCAGCAGTTTACGGGTTAACTATGGCTACACCTTC. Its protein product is CASSLRVNYGYTF.